The 9 T cell receptor beta chains below were found in one sample sequenced in a study of blood T cell repertoires in COVID-19. Only in-frame clones appear in the TCRdb table, and some are missing; sequencing was by immunoSEQ multiplex PCR. The repertoire has fewer than 300,000 clones, more than 85% of them found once; the top ten carry 2.6%. Sequencing was carried out using peripheral blood. These receptors were obtained from a person aged 18-35 years with COVID-19, enrolled during active disease.

The chain is built from TRBV4-1 and TRBJ1-3; 7 bases map to TRBD1. Germline CDR1 and CDR2: MGHRA and YSYEKL. V was clipped by 0 bases and J by 4 bases; unmatched bases: 9. This CDR3 comprises 17 residues. CDR3 region: CASSQDLSTGRGNTIYF. CDR3 bases: TGCGCCAGCAGCCAAGATTTATCGACAGGGAGAGGAAACACCATATATTTT.

This chain connects TRBV5-5 to TRBJ1-4, with unresolved D. The V gene's germline CDR1 is SGHKS and CDR2 YYEKEE (reference sequence). This CDR3 is 16 amino acids long. Trimming pared 0 bases from V and 4 bases from J, leaving 13 bases between. The CDR3 DNA follows: TGTGCCAGCAGCTTGGTTAGCCGGGTTCTTAATGAAAAACTGTTTTTT. This codes for CASSLVSRVLNEKLFF. Using reference TRBV5-5 and TRBJ1-4 for the parts outside the CDR3, the full variable domain is DAGVTQSPTHLIKTRGQQVTLRCSPISGHKSVSWYQQVLGQGPQFIFQYYEKEERGRGNFPDRFSARQFPNYSSELNVNALLLGDSALYLCASSLVSRVLNEKLFFGSGTQLSVL.

The CDR3 loop reads CSVGGRRTGDYEQYF. The CDR3 DNA reads TGCAGCGTGGGGGGACGCAGAACAGGCGACTACGAGCAGTACTTC. The rearrangement links TRBV29-1 to TRBJ2-7, with TRBD2 as a possible D gene (6 bases). Germline CDR1 SQVTM, CDR2 ANQGSEA. The CDR3 loop spans 15 amino acids. Trimming stripped 6 bases from V and 3 bases from J, with 21 bases between.

This sequence joins TRBV5-1 and TRBJ2-1; 9 bases align to TRBD2. The V segment lost 1 base and the J segment 5 bases; nucleotides outside the gene matches: 4. The length of the CDR3 is 15 residues. CDR1 is SGHRS and CDR2 is YFSETQ in the germline V gene. DNA of the CDR3: TGCGCCAGCAGCTTGAACCTAGCGGGGAACAATGAGCAGTTCTTC. Protein: CASSLNLAGNNEQFF.

The V gene is TRBV5-5, the J gene TRBJ2-3, with 8 bases that match TRBD2. Germline CDR1 SGHKS, CDR2 YYEKEE (reference sequence). This CDR3 is 16 amino acids long. The trim removed 0 bases at V and 6 bases at J, leaving 9 bases unmatched. The CDR3 coding sequence is TGTGCCAGCAGCTTGGACACTAGCGGAGCGTGGGATACGCAGTATTTT. As protein: CASSLDTSGAWDTQYF. Full variable domain (missing parts from reference TRBV5-5 and TRBJ2-3): DAGVTQSPTHLIKTRGQQVTLRCSPISGHKSVSWYQQVLGQGPQFIFQYYEKEERGRGNFPDRFSARQFPNYSSELNVNALLLGDSALYLCASSLDTSGAWDTQYFGPGTRLTVL.

The chain has TRBV25-1 and TRBJ2-4; 10 bases match TRBD1. V lost 6 bases to trimming and J lost 9 bases; unmatched junction nucleotides: 14. The CDR3 loop spans 16 amino acids. Germline V gene sequence: CDR1 MGHDK, CDR2 SYGVNS. For the CDR3, the DNA is TGTGCCAGCAGCGCCGATGTGGGACAGGGGAGGGGCATTCAGTACTTC. Translated, it gives CASSADVGQGRGIQYF.

The rearrangement joins TRBV5-1 to TRBJ2-7, with 9 bases identical to TRBD1. V shed 4 bases and J 4 bases; nucleotides not matched to a gene: 6. The germline V gene has CDR1 SGHRS and CDR2 YFSETQ. The CDR3 covers 14 residues. In DNA form, the CDR3 reads TGCGCCAGCAGCACCGGGACAGGGCGGTACGAGCAGTACTTC. It specifies CASSTGTGRYEQYF. The full variable domain, its missing parts supplied by reference TRBV5-1 and TRBJ2-7, is KAGVTQTPRYLIKTRGQQVTLSCSPISGHRSVSWYQQTPGQGLQFLFEYFSETQRNKGNFPGRFSGRQFSNSRSEMNVSTLELGDSALYLCASSTGTGRYEQYFGPGTRLTVT.

This chain uses TRBV27 with TRBJ2-7, with 10 bases matching TRBD2. Germline V CDR1 and CDR2: MNHEY, SMNVEV (reference sequence). V gave up 4 bases and J gave up 1 base; unmatched junction bases: 4. The CDR3 contains 15 residues. In DNA form, the CDR3 reads TGTGCCAGCAGTTGGGCTAGCGGGAGTTCCTACGAGCAGTACTTC. Translating it yields CASSWASGSSYEQYF.

The chain has TRBV7-2 and TRBJ2-4, with TRBD2 as a possible D gene (6 bases). Trimming cost V 0 bases and J 2 bases, with 17 bases left between them. CDR1 and CDR2 from the germline V gene are SGHTA and FQGNSA. This CDR3 has 18 amino acids. CDR3 loop: CASSLAIFGAGTKNIQYF. DNA of the CDR3: TGTGCCAGCAGCTTAGCGATTTTCGGGGCGGGGACCAAAAACATTCAGTACTTC.